This TCR beta chain was recovered during a study of T cell changes during pregnancy in multiple sclerosis. Sequencing was performed with immunoSEQ multiplex PCR; in TCRdb, only in-frame clones are kept and a portion is missing. There are 95,000 to 110,000 clones in the sample; 85% to 95% occur only once, and less than 0.9% lies in the top ten. Germline-derived CDR1 and CDR2 are SQVTM and ANQGSEA. J lost 3 bases, V lost 7 bases, and 5 bases had no gene match. This CDR3 comprises 12 residues. This sequence joins TRBV29-1 and TRBJ2-7; TRBD1 agrees at 8 bases. Here the sequenced sample was peripheral blood, taken in the third trimester of pregnancy. This TCR was sampled from a female donor in good health, enrolled as a control in a pregnancy study. CDR3 amino acids: CSAVGTGYEQYF. DNA of the CDR3: TGCAGCGCTGTAGGGACAGGCTACGAGCAGTACTTC.